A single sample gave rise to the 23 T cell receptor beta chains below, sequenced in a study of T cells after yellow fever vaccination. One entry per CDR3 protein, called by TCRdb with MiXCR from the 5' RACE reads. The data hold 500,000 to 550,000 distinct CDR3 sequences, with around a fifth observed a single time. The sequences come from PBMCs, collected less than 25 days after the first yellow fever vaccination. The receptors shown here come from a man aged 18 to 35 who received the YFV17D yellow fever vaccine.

The CDR3 spells CASSEVLAGPGTGELFF. CDR3 DNA sequence: TGTGCCAGCAGTGAAGTCCTAGCGGGCCCGGGGACCGGGGAGCTGTTTTTT. The chain is built from TRBV2 and TRBJ2-2, with 8 bases aligning to TRBD2. From germline, CDR1 is SNHLY and CDR2 FYNNEI. V lost 1 base and J lost 5; bases outside the gene matches: 9. The CDR3 loop spans 17 amino acids.

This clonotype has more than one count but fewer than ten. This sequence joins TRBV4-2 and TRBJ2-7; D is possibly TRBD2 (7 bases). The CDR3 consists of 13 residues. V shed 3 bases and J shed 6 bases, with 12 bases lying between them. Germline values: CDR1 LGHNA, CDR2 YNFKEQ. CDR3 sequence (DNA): TGTGCCAGCAGCCATCTGGCGGGGGCCGAGCAGTACTTC. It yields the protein CASSHLAGAEQYF.

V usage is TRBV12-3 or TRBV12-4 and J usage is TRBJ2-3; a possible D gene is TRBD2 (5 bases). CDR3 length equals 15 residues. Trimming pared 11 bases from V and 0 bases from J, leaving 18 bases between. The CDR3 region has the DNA TGTGCCGCGGGCAGCGGCGCGTCTAGCACAGATACGCAGTATTTT. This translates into CAAGSGASSTDTQYF.

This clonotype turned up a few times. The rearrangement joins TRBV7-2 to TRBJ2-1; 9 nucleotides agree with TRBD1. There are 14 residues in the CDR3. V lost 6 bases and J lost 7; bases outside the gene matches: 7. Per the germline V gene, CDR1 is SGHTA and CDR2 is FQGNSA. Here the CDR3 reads CASRNIGQGNEQFF. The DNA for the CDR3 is TGTGCCAGCAGAAATATAGGACAGGGGAATGAGCAGTTCTTC.

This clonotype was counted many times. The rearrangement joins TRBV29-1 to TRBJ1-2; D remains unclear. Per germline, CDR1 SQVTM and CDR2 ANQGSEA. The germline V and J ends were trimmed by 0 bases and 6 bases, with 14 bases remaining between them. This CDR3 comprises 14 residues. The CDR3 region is CSVEEDEGVNGYTF. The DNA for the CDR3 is TGCAGCGTTGAAGAAGACGAGGGAGTCAATGGCTACACCTTC.

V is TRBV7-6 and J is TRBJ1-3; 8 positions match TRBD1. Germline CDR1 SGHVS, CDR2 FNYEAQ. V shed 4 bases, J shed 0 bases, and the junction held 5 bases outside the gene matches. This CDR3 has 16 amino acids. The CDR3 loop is CASSYTGGSSGNTIYF. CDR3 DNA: TGTGCCAGCAGCTATACAGGGGGTAGCTCTGGAAACACCATATATTTT.

CDR3 in DNA: TGCAGTGCTAGAAACGGCGGGCCCGGCAATGAGCAGTTCTTC. It is translated as CSARNGGPGNEQFF. The chain recombines TRBV20-1 with TRBJ2-1, with TRBD2 as a possible D gene (5 bases). The CDR3 contains 14 residues. V lost 2 bases and J 6 bases, leaving 14 bases between the germline ends. Germline V CDR1 and CDR2: DFQATT, SNEGSKA (reference sequence).

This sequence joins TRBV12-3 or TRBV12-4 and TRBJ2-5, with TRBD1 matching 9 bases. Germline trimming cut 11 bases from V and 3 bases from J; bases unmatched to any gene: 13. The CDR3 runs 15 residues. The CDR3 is CASRVGQGTEETQYF. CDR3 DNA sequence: TGTGCCTCACGAGTTGGACAGGGGACAGAAGAGACCCAGTACTTC.

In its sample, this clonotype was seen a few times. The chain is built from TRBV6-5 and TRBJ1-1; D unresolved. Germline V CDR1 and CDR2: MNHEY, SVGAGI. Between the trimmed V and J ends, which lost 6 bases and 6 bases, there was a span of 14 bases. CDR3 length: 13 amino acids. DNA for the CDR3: TGTGCCAGCAGATTAGGCCCAGGCTCTGAAGCTTTCTTT. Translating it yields CASRLGPGSEAFF.

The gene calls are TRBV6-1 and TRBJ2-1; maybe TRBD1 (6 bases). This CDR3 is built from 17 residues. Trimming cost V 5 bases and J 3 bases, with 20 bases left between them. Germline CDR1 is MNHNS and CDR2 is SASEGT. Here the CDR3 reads CASSRLTGTSYYNEQFF. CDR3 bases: TGTGCCAGCAGTCGTTTGACAGGAACCTCTTACTACAATGAGCAGTTCTTC.

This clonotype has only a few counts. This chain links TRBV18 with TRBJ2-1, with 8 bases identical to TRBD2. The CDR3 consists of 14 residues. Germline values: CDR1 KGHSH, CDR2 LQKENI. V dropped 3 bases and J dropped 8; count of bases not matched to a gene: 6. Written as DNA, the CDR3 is TGTGCCAGCTCACCGGTCGGGGGGGCGTATGAGCAGTTCTTC. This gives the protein CASSPVGGAYEQFF.

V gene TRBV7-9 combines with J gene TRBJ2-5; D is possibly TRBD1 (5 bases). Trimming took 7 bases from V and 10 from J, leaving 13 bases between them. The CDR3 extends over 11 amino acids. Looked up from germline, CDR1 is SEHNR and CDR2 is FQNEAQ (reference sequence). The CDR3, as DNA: TGTGCCAGCACAGGGTCGAAGGTCCAGTACTTC. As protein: CASTGSKVQYF.

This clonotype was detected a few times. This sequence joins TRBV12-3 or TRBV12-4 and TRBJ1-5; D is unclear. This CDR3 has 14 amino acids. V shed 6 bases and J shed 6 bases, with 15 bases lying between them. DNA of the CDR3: TGTGCCAGCAGCGCAAAGGCGCAAGGTCAGCCCCAGCATTTT. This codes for CASSAKAQGQPQHF.

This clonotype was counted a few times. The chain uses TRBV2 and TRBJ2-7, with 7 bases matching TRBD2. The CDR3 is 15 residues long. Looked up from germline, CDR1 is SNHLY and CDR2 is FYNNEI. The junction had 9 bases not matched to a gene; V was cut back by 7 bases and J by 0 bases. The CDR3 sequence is CASKLSGVSSYEQYV. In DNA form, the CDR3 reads TGTGCCAGCAAGCTCAGCGGGGTTAGCTCCTACGAGCAGTACGTC.

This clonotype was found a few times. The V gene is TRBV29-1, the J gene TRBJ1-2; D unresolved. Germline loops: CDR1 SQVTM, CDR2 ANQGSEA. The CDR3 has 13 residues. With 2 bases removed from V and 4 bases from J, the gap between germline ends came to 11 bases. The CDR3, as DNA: TGCAGCGTTGAATGGGCCGGACCCTATGGCTACACCTTC. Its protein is CSVEWAGPYGYTF. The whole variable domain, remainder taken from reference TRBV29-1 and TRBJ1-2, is SAVISQKPSRDICQRGTSLTIQCQVDSQVTMMFWYRQQPGQSLTLIATANQGSEATYESGFVIDKFPISRPNLTFSTLTVSNMSPEDSSIYLCSVEWAGPYGYTFGSGTRLTVV.

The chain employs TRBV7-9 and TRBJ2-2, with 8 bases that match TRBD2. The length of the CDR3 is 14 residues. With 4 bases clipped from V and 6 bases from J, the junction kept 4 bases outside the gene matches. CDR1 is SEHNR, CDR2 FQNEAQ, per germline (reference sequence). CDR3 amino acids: CASSYPGLAGELFF. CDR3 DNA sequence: TGTGCCAGCAGCTACCCGGGACTAGCCGGGGAGCTGTTTTTT.

The chain's CDR3 is CASSGGPTEAFF. CDR3 sequence (DNA): TGTGCCAGCTCAGGGGGTCCCACTGAAGCTTTCTTT. V gene TRBV6-5 combines with J gene TRBJ1-1; 7 bases agree with TRBD1. The CDR3 sequence is 12 residues long. From germline, CDR1 is MNHEY and CDR2 SVGAGI. V dropped 8 bases and J dropped 4; count of bases not matched to a gene: 4.

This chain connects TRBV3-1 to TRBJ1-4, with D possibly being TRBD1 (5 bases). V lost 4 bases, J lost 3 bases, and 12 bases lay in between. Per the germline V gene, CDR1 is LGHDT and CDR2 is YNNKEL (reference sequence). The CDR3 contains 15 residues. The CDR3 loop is CASSRDSHPNEKLFF. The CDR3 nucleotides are TGTGCCAGCAGCCGCGACAGCCACCCTAATGAAAAACTGTTTTTT.

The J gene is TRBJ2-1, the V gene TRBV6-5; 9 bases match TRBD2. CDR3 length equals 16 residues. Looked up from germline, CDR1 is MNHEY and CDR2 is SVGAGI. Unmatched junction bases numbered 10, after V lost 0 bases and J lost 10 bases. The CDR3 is CASSYSIGTSPQEQFF. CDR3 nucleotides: TGTGCCAGCAGTTACTCAATCGGGACTAGCCCCCAAGAGCAGTTCTTC.

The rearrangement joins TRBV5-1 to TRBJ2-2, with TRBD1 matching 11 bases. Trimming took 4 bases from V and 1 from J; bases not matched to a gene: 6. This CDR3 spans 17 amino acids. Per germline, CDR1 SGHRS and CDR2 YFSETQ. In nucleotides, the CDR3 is TGCGCCAGCAGCGGAGGACAGGGGGCTGAGAACACCGGGGAGCTGTTTTTT. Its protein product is CASSGGQGAENTGELFF.

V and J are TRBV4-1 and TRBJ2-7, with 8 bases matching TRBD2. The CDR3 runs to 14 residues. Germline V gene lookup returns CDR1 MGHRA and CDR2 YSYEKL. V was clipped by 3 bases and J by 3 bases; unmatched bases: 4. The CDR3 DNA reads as TGCGCCAGCAGCCAGCCGGGACTAGTCTACGAGCAGTACTTC. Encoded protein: CASSQPGLVYEQYF.

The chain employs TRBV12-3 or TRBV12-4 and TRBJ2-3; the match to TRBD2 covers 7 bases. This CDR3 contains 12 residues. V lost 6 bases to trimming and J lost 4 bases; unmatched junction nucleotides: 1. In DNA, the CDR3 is TGTGCCAGCAGGGGGGGGGCAGATACGCAGTATTTT. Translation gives CASRGGADTQYF.

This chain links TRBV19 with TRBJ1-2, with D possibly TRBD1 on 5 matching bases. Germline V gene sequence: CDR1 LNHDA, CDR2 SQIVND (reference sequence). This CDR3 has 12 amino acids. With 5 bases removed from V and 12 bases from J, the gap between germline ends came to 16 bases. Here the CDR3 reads CASSGGTGFDTF. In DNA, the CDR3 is TGTGCCAGTAGTGGCGGGACCGGATTCGACACCTTC.